This passage covers 2 T cell receptor beta chains from one sample sequenced in a study of blood T cell repertoires in COVID-19. Clones were sequenced by immunoSEQ multiplex PCR, and TCRdb holds only the in-frame ones, with some missing. This table has about 230,000 clones, around 92% appearing once. The sequenced sample was PBMCs or T cells enriched from blood (not recorded which). Receptor source: a woman aged 25-40 years with acute COVID-19.

V usage is TRBV4-1 and J usage is TRBJ1-2; weak D call: TRBD1 (5 bases). The V and J ends lost 1 base and 4 bases respectively, with 13 bases between them. CDR1 is MGHRA, CDR2 YSYEKL, per germline. There are 15 residues in the CDR3. In nucleotides, the CDR3 is TGCGCCAGCAGCCAAGGACCAGGGCTGAGCTATGGCTACACCTTC. Its translation is CASSQGPGLSYGYTF.

The chain uses TRBV7-9 and TRBJ2-1, with D possibly TRBD2 on 5 matching bases. There are 16 residues in the CDR3. V lost 1 base, J lost 5 bases, and 15 bases lay in between. CDR1 SEHNR and CDR2 FQNEAQ come from the germline V gene (reference sequence). CDR3 region: CASSLGRGFENNEQFF. CDR3 DNA: TGTGCCAGCAGCTTAGGGCGCGGGTTCGAAAACAATGAGCAGTTCTTC.